This passage covers 20 T cell receptor beta chains from one sample sequenced in a study of T-cell memory formation after mild COVID-19. TCRdb reprocessed the 5' RACE reads via MiXCR and lists one record per CDR3 protein. This table has around 450,000 distinct CDR3 sequences, around 20% appearing once. Sequencing input: PBMCs or a T cell subset sorted from them (not recorded which). Receptor source: an adult woman who had mild COVID-19 (a few samples of this study predate the infection). Cell type and time point are not known.

The rearrangement uses TRBV12-3 or TRBV12-4 and TRBJ2-6, with D uncertain. The CDR3 extends over 13 amino acids. V was pared by 7 bases and J by 2 bases, with 6 bases between. CDR3 in amino acids: CASTLTGANVLTF. In nucleotides, the CDR3 is TGTGCCAGCACCCTTACTGGGGCCAACGTCCTGACTTTC.

The chain uses TRBV7-3 and TRBJ2-1, with 11 bases fitting TRBD2. In germline, CDR1 is SGHTA, CDR2 FQGTGA. V trimming: 6 bases; J trimming: 2 bases; junction bases outside the gene matches: 6. The CDR3 has 16 residues. The CDR3 loop reads CASSRASGRTYNEQFF. CDR3 coding DNA: TGTGCCAGCAGTAGGGCTAGCGGGAGGACCTACAATGAGCAGTTCTTC.

This clonotype was found a few times. The chain links TRBV20-1 to TRBJ1-1; no firm D call. The CDR3 covers 14 residues. V gave up 6 bases and J gave up 1 base, with 15 bases separating them. Germline CDR1 DFQATT, CDR2 SNEGSKA (reference sequence). CDR3 protein: CSARPRAANTEAFF. Here the CDR3 DNA reads TGCAGTGCCAGACCTAGGGCAGCGAACACTGAAGCTTTCTTT.

This chain connects TRBV6-2 or TRBV6-3 to TRBJ2-5; 8 bases are a match to TRBD1. The CDR3 covers 13 residues. The J segment lost 7 bases and the V segment lost 8 bases, leaving 9 bases of the junction unmatched. Germline V CDR1 and CDR2: MNHEY, SVGEGT. CDR3 sequence (DNA): TGTGCCAGCGCGGGACAGGCCCTGGGGACCCAGTACTTC. This gives the protein CASAGQALGTQYF.

This clonotype was seen more than once but under ten times. V and J are TRBV7-2 and TRBJ2-3, with no clear D. The germline gives CDR1 SGHTA, CDR2 FQGNSA. Trimming pared 2 bases from V and 3 bases from J, leaving 6 bases between. The CDR3 totals 13 residues. The CDR3 nucleotides read TGTGCCAGCAGCTTATTTGAGACAGATACGCAGTATTTT. Its translation is CASSLFETDTQYF.

A few counts support this clonotype. The chain combines TRBV20-1 with TRBJ1-2; D is uncertain. The length of the CDR3 is 13 residues. Between the trimmed V and J ends, which lost 6 bases and 6 bases, there was a span of 17 bases. CDR1 is DFQATT, CDR2 SNEGSKA, per germline (reference sequence). CDR3 DNA sequence: TGCAGTGCCGGCAGACGCGGTGCGAATGGCTACACCTTC. Its translation: CSAGRRGANGYTF.

The V and J genes are TRBV6-2 or TRBV6-3 and TRBJ2-1; 8 nucleotides agree with TRBD2. Germline V gene sequence: CDR1 MNHEY, CDR2 SVGEGT. This CDR3 has 14 residues. V dropped 5 bases and J dropped 8; count of bases not matched to a gene: 8. The CDR3 protein is CASSESAGVDEQFF. The DNA for the CDR3 is TGTGCCAGCAGTGAATCAGCGGGAGTAGATGAGCAGTTCTTC.

This rearrangement joins TRBV12-3 or TRBV12-4 to TRBJ2-1; D may match TRBD1 or TRBD2 (6 bases each). V lost 7 bases and J lost 7, with 17 bases in between. The CDR3 loop spans 14 amino acids. CDR3 in amino acids: CASTGGGGRNEQFF. DNA of the CDR3: TGTGCCAGCACCGGAGGGGGTGGGAGGAATGAGCAGTTCTTC.

This sequence joins TRBV5-6 and TRBJ2-7; D might be TRBD1 (5 bases). V gave up 3 bases and J gave up 0 bases, with 10 bases separating them. Germline CDR1 and CDR2: SGHDT and YYEEEE. The CDR3 totals 14 residues. CDR3 protein: CASSSQGDSYEQYF. In nucleotides, the CDR3 is TGTGCCAGCAGCTCACAAGGGGACTCCTACGAGCAGTACTTC.

This clonotype has more than one count but fewer than ten. V gene TRBV6-6 combines with J gene TRBJ2-3; D is perhaps TRBD1 (5 bases). This CDR3 is 16 amino acids long. Trimming removed 2 bases from V and 2 bases from J, with 14 bases in between. The germline CDR1 and CDR2 sequences are MNHNY and SVGAGI (reference sequence). Here the CDR3 DNA reads TGTGCCAGCAGTTACGGGGCCTTCCAGGACACAGATACGCAGTATTTT. It is translated as CASSYGAFQDTDTQYF.

This clonotype has a handful of counts. The chain combines TRBV20-1 with TRBJ2-3, with 15 bases fitting TRBD2. The trim removed 1 base at V and 4 bases at J, leaving 9 bases unmatched. Per germline, CDR1 DFQATT and CDR2 SNEGSKA (reference sequence). CDR3 length: 18 amino acids. This chain's CDR3 is CSARGGLAGGSLPDTQYF. CDR3 coding DNA: TGCAGTGCTAGAGGGGGACTAGCGGGAGGCTCCCTTCCAGATACGCAGTATTTT.

J is TRBJ2-7 and V is TRBV5-1, with D unresolved. V was cut by 0 bases and J by 0 bases, with 10 bases left in between. Germline CDR1 SGHRS, CDR2 YFSETQ. The CDR3 extends over 15 amino acids. The CDR3 DNA is TGCGCCAGCAGCTTGGCCGGGCAGCGCTCCTACGAGCAGTACTTC. As protein: CASSLAGQRSYEQYF. Full variable domain (remainder filled in from reference TRBV5-1 and TRBJ2-7): KAGVTQTPRYLIKTRGQQVTLSCSPISGHRSVSWYQQTPGQGLQFLFEYFSETQRNKGNFPGRFSGRQFSNSRSEMNVSTLELGDSALYLCASSLAGQRSYEQYFGPGTRLTVT.

This clonotype occurred a few times. The chain joins TRBV20-1 to TRBJ2-2; D is perhaps TRBD2 (5 bases). The germline V and J ends were trimmed by 3 bases and 0 bases, with 11 bases remaining between them. The CDR3 is 15 residues long. Germline V gives CDR1 DFQATT, CDR2 SNEGSKA (reference sequence). The CDR3 here is CSASKSGANTGELFF. In DNA, the CDR3 is TGCAGTGCTAGTAAGAGCGGTGCGAACACCGGGGAGCTGTTTTTT.

The table lists this clonotype with a few counts. This chain uses TRBV15 with TRBJ2-2, with D hard to call. V was trimmed by 2 bases and J by 5 bases, leaving 12 bases between them. Germline V gene lookup returns CDR1 LNHNV and CDR2 YYDKDF (reference sequence). The CDR3 has 15 residues. For the CDR3, the DNA is TGTGCCACCAGCAGACCCCCGGAGAGGACCGGGGAGCTGTTTTTT. This codes for CATSRPPERTGELFF. Using reference TRBV15 and TRBJ2-2 for the parts outside the CDR3, the full variable domain is DAMVIQNPRYQVTQFGKPVTLSCSQTLNHNVMYWYQQKSSQAPKLLFHYYDKDFNNEADTPDNFQSRRPNTSFCFLDIRSPGLGDTAMYLCATSRPPERTGELFFGEGSRLTVL.

The V and J genes are TRBV12-3 or TRBV12-4 and TRBJ2-3; 8 bases line up with TRBD1. V lost 5 bases to trimming and J lost 4 bases; unmatched junction nucleotides: 2. CDR3 length: 13 amino acids. In DNA, the CDR3 is TGTGCCAGCAGTGGACAGGGTCCAGATACGCAGTATTTT. This encodes CASSGQGPDTQYF.

The chain carries TRBV12-3 or TRBV12-4 and TRBJ2-3; 8 nucleotides line up with TRBD2. The ends lost 3 bases at V and 5 bases at J; junction bases unmatched: 7. CDR3 size: 15 residues. As DNA, the CDR3 is TGTGCCAGCAGTTTGGCGGGAGGCGTAGAAGATACGCAGTATTTT. It specifies CASSLAGGVEDTQYF.

This clonotype was counted between two and nine times. The genes are TRBV4-3 and TRBJ1-1; TRBD1 matches at 7 bases. J was trimmed by 3 bases and V by 0 bases; bases with no gene match: 4. CDR1 and CDR2 (germline): LGHNA, YSLEER. CDR3 length equals 15 residues. Here the CDR3 reads CASSQEADRDTEAFF. CDR3 DNA: TGCGCCAGCAGCCAAGAAGCCGACAGGGACACTGAAGCTTTCTTT.

This clonotype has only a few counts. The chain couples TRBV12-3 or TRBV12-4 to TRBJ2-7; D unresolved. The CDR3 contains 16 residues. Trimming cost V 5 bases and J 3 bases, with 20 bases left between them. The CDR3 is CASSPGLLGHFYEQYF. The CDR3 DNA reads as TGTGCCAGCAGTCCCGGTTTGTTAGGGCATTTCTACGAGCAGTACTTC.

Regarding this clonotype: A much larger clone differs from this one at a single base, so this may be a read error. The J gene is TRBJ2-5, the V gene TRBV2; D not resolved. CDR3 length equals 10 residues. Looked up from germline, CDR1 is SNHLY and CDR2 is FYNNEI. V was trimmed by 2 bases and J by 6 bases, leaving 1 base between them. Here the CDR3 DNA reads TGTGCCAGCAGTGAACAGACCCAGTACTTC. It encodes CASSEQTQYF.

The rearrangement links TRBV5-5 to TRBJ2-3; tentatively, D is TRBD1 (7 bases). The germline V and J ends were trimmed by 9 bases and 2 bases, with 16 bases remaining between them. The germline CDR1 and CDR2 sequences are SGHKS and YYEKEE (reference sequence). The CDR3 sequence is 14 residues long. CDR3 sequence (DNA): TGTGCCATTCGGAGGGGGCTTGACACAGATACGCAGTATTTT. Protein sequence: CAIRRGLDTDTQYF.